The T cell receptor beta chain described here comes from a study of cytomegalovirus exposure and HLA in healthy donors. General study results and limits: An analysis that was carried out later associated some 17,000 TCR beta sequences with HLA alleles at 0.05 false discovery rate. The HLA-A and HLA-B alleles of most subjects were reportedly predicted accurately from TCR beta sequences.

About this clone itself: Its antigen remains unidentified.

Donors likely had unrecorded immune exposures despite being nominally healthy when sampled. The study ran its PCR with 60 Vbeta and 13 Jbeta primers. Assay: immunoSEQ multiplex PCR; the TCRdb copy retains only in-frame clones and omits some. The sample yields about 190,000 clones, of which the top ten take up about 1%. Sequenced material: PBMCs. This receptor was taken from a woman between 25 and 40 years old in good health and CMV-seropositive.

The chain's CDR3 is CASSLGGPDQPQHF. The CDR3 DNA follows: TGTGCCAGCAGCTTAGGAGGGCCCGATCAGCCCCAGCATTTT. The chain joins TRBV11-2 to TRBJ1-5, with D unresolved. CDR1 is SGHAT and CDR2 is FQNNGV in the germline V gene. There are 14 residues in the CDR3. The V end was cut by 1 base, the J end by 5 bases, with 9 bases between.